These T cell receptor beta chains were read from a single sample in a study of PD-L1 blockade in urothelial cancer. Libraries were prepared by immunoSEQ multiplex PCR; TCRdb keeps only in-frame clonotypes and omits some of them. The sample records around 45,000 clones, about 80% being singletons. The sample consisted of PBMCs, taken around atezolizumab (anti-PD-L1) treatment. The receptor source for this set is a man aged 55 to 70 with urothelial cancer. The CDR3 runs from the conserved cysteine through the conserved F or W. D genes are given only for firm matches. Part of the rows lack a size; the others show once, few, many or a class for expanded clones.

clone size,V gene,J gene,D gene,CDR3 protein,CDR3 DNA
-,TRBV7-3,TRBJ1-2,-,CASSLAAGDGYTF,TGTGCCAGCAGCTTAGCCGCAGGGGATGGCTACACCTTC
-,TRBV28,TRBJ1-6,TRBD1,CASRGTGRNSPLHF,TGTGCCAGCAGGGGGACAGGGAGGAATTCACCCCTCCACTTT
-,TRBV27,TRBJ1-1,TRBD1,CASIALGQGARTEAFF,TGTGCCAGCATTGCCCTGGGACAGGGGGCAAGAACTGAAGCTTTCTTT
-,TRBV2,TRBJ1-5,-,CASSRDKYSNQPQHF,TGTGCCAGCAGCCGGGACAAATATAGCAATCAGCCCCAGCATTTT
few,TRBV7-2,TRBJ1-4,-,CASSPHTATNEKLFF,TGTGCCAGCAGCCCCCATACTGCAACTAATGAAAAACTGTTTTTT
once,TRBV7-6,TRBJ1-2,-,CASSSTDSLYGYTF,TGTGCCAGCAGCTCAACCGACAGTCTCTATGGCTACACCTTC
-,TRBV18,TRBJ1-3,TRBD1,CASSSTGAGNTIYF,TGTGCCAGCTCATCAACAGGGGCGGGAAACACCATATATTTT
-,TRBV9,TRBJ2-1,TRBD1,CASSVGGTGLNEQFF,TGTGCCAGCAGCGTAGGCGGGACAGGGTTAAATGAGCAGTTCTTC
few,TRBV28,TRBJ2-7,-,CASSLSLKRSSYEQYF,TGTGCCAGCAGTTTATCTCTCAAGAGGTCCTCCTACGAGCAGTACTTC
-,TRBV14,TRBJ2-7,-,CASSQDGSYEQYF,TGTGCCAGCAGCCAAGACGGCTCCTACGAGCAGTACTTC
-,TRBV6-5,TRBJ1-6,TRBD1,CASSPGGRGNSPLHF,TGTGCCAGCAGTCCAGGGGGCCGGGGTAATTCACCCCTCCACTTT
-,TRBV30,TRBJ1-1,-,CAWSGRQALNTEAFF,TGTGCCTGGAGCGGAAGACAGGCCTTGAACACTGAAGCTTTCTTT
-,TRBV6-4,TRBJ1-1,-,CASSDTGRSTEAFF,TGTGCCAGCAGTGATACAGGGAGATCCACTGAAGCTTTCTTT
-,TRBV5-1,TRBJ1-4,-,CASSLVSTNEKLFF,TGCGCCAGCAGCTTGGTCTCGACTAATGAAAAACTGTTTTTT
-,TRBV6-5,TRBJ1-3,-,CASSSGRLGNTIYF,TGTGCCAGCAGCTCGGGGAGGCTCGGAAACACCATATATTTT
-,TRBV19,TRBJ2-1,TRBD2,CASSRLAGGQKHNEQFF,TGTGCCAGTAGTAGACTAGCGGGGGGGCAAAAGCACAATGAGCAGTTCTTC
-,TRBV7-8,TRBJ1-5,-,CASSLAGGQPQHF,TGTGCCAGCAGCTTAGCGGGAGGGCAGCCCCAGCATTTT
-,TRBV6-5,TRBJ2-2,-,CASRPGVSAGELFF,TGTGCCAGCAGACCCGGGGTCAGTGCCGGGGAGCTGTTTTTT
-,TRBV6-5,TRBJ1-2,TRBD1,CASSSIQAGGSSGYTF,TGTGCCAGCAGTTCGATTCAAGCAGGGGGCTCGAGTGGCTACACCTTC
-,TRBV2,TRBJ1-4,TRBD1,CASGRDRGLEKLFF,TGTGCCAGCGGAAGGGACAGGGGTCTTGAAAAACTGTTTTTT
-,TRBV2,TRBJ1-1,-,CASSRREDTEAFF,TGTGCCAGCAGTCGCCGGGAGGACACTGAAGCTTTCTTT
-,TRBV5-1,TRBJ1-1,-,CASSVPRGTEAFF,TGCGCCAGCAGCGTACCCAGAGGAACTGAAGCTTTCTTT
-,TRBV7-3,TRBJ1-1,-,CASSPGVGSNTEAFF,TGTGCCAGCAGCCCCGGGGTAGGGTCGAACACTGAAGCTTTCTTT
-,TRBV28,TRBJ1-2,TRBD1,CASSIPRFRTGFGYTF,TGTGCCAGCAGTATTCCCAGGTTCAGGACAGGTTTTGGCTACACCTTC
-,TRBV7-8,TRBJ1-6,-,CASSLIDRRNSPLHF,TGTGCCAGCAGCCTCATCGACAGGAGGAATTCACCCCTCCACTTT
-,TRBV15,TRBJ2-1,-,CATVSQGSGPYNEQFF,TGTGCCACCGTCTCTCAGGGCTCGGGTCCCTACAATGAGCAGTTCTTC
-,TRBV19,TRBJ1-5,-,CASTTRGNSNQPQHF,TGTGCCAGTACCACAAGGGGGAATAGCAATCAGCCCCAGCATTTT
-,TRBV5-6,TRBJ2-4,-,CASSLSESLNIQYF,TGTGCCAGCAGCTTGTCGGAGAGTTTGAACATTCAGTACTTC
-,TRBV4-1,TRBJ1-1,-,CASSLSAVNTEAFF,TGCGCCAGCAGCCTATCTGCGGTGAACACTGAAGCTTTCTTT
-,TRBV19,TRBJ2-2,TRBD2,CASSTSGGAGELFF,TGTGCCAGTAGTACTAGCGGGGGGGCCGGGGAGCTGTTTTTT
-,TRBV5-6,TRBJ1-1,-,CASSLAFGGNTEAFF,TGTGCCAGCAGCTTGGCTTTCGGGGGGAACACTGAAGCTTTCTTT
-,TRBV5-1,TRBJ2-5,TRBD1,CASSLGPTGEGETQYF,TGCGCCAGCAGCTTAGGACCAACAGGGGAAGGGGAGACCCAGTACTTC
-,TRBV30,TRBJ1-3,-,CAWKWGHSGNTIYF,TGTGCCTGGAAGTGGGGACACTCTGGAAACACCATATATTTT
-,TRBV28,TRBJ1-6,-,CASSPGQTYNSPLHF,TGTGCCAGCAGTCCAGGACAGACCTATAATTCACCCCTCCACTTT
-,TRBV5-1,TRBJ2-1,-,CASSLSGSYNEQFF,TGCGCCAGCAGCTTGTCCGGCTCCTACAATGAGCAGTTCTTC
-,TRBV6-1,TRBJ1-4,-,CASRPRLDEKLFF,TGTGCCAGCAGACCCAGACTAGATGAAAAACTGTTTTTT
-,TRBV9,TRBJ1-1,-,CASSPRQTLELNTEAFF,TGTGCCAGCAGCCCTAGACAGACCCTTGAGCTAAACACTGAAGCTTTCTTT
-,TRBV11-2,TRBJ2-7,TRBD1,CASSSTGAGGFYEQYF,TGTGCCAGCAGCTCCACCGGGGCAGGGGGCTTCTACGAGCAGTACTTC
-,TRBV2,TRBJ2-7,TRBD2,CASSERLADANYEQYF,TGTGCCAGCAGTGAAAGACTAGCGGACGCAAACTACGAGCAGTACTTC
-,TRBV25-1,TRBJ1-2,TRBD1,CASSQPDRDYGYTF,TGTGCCAGCAGCCAACCGGACAGGGACTATGGCTACACCTTC
-,TRBV11-2,TRBJ1-4,-,CASSLDSGSLFF,TGTGCCAGCAGCTTAGATTCAGGCTCCCTGTTTTTT
-,TRBV19,TRBJ2-7,TRBD1,CASSPDRGSYEQYF,TGTGCCAGTAGTCCGGACAGGGGTTCCTACGAGCAGTACTTC